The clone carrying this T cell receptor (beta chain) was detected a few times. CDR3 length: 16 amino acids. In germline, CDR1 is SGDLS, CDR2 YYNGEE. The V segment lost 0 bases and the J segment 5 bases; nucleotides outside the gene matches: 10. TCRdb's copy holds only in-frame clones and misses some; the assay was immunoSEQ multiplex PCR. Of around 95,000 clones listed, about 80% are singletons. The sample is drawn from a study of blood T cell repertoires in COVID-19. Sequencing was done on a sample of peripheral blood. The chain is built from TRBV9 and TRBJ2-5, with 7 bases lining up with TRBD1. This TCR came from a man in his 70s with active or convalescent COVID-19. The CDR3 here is CASSVDTGVVWETQYF. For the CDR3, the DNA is TGTGCCAGCAGCGTAGACACAGGGGTGGTGTGGGAGACCCAGTACTTC.